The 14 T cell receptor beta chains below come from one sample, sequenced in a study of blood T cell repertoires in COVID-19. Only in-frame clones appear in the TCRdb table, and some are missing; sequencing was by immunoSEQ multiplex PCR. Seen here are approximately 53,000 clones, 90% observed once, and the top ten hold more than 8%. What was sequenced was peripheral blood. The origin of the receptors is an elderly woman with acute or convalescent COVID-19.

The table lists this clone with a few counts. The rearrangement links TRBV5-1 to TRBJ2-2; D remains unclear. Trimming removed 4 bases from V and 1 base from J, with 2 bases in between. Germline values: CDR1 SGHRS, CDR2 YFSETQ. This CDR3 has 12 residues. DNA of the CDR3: TGCGCCAGCAGCCAGAACACCGGGGAGCTGTTTTTT. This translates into CASSQNTGELFF. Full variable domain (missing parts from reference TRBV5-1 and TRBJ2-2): KAGVTQTPRYLIKTRGQQVTLSCSPISGHRSVSWYQQTPGQGLQFLFEYFSETQRNKGNFPGRFSGRQFSNSRSEMNVSTLELGDSALYLCASSQNTGELFFGEGSRLTVL.

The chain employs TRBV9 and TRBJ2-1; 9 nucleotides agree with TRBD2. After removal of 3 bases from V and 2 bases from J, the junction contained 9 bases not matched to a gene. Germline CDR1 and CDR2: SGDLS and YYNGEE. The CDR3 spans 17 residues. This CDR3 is CASSASPGGRAYNEQFF. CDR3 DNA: TGTGCCAGCAGCGCCAGCCCAGGCGGGAGGGCCTACAATGAGCAGTTCTTC.

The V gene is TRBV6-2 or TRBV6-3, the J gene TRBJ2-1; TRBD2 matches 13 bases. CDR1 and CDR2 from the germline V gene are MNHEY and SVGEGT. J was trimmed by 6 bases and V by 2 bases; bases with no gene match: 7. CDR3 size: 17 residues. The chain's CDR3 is CASSYGAGTSGINEQFF. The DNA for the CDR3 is TGTGCCAGCAGTTACGGGGCCGGGACTAGCGGGATCAATGAGCAGTTCTTC.

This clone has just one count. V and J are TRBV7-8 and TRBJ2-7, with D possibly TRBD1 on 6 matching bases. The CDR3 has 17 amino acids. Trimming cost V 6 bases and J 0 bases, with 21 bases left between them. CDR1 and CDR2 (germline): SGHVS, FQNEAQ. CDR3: CASSKLGGLATSYEQYF. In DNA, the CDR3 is TGTGCCAGCAGTAAACTTGGGGGCCTAGCAACCTCCTACGAGCAGTACTTC.

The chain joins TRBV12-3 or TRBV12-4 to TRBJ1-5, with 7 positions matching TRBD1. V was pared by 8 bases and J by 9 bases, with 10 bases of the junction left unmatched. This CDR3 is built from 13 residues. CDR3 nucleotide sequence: TGTGCCAGCGGGGACAGAGCTCATTGGCCCCAGCATTTT. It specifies CASGDRAHWPQHF.

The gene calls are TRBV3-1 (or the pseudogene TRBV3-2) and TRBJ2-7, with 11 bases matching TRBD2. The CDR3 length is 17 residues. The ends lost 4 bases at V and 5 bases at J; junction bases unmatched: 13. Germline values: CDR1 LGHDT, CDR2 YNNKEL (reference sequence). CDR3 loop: CASSPRGLAAPGDEQYF. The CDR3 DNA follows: TGTGCCAGCAGCCCACGGGGACTAGCGGCCCCTGGGGACGAGCAGTACTTC.

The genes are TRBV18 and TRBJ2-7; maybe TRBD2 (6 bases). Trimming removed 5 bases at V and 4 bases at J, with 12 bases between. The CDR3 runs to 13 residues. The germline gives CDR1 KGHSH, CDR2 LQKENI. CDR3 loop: CASSSREEYEQYF. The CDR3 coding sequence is TGTGCCAGCTCATCTAGGGAGGAATACGAGCAGTACTTC. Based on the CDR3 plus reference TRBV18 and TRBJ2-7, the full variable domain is NAGVMQNPRHLVRRRGQEARLRCSPMKGHSHVYWYRQLPEEGLKFMVYLQKENIIDESGMPKERFSAEFPKEGPSILRIQQVVRGDSAAYFCASSSREEYEQYFGPGTRLTVT.

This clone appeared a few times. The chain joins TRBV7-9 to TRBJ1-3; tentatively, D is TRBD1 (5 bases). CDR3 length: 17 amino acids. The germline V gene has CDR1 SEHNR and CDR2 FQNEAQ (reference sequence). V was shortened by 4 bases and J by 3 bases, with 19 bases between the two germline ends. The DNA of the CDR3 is TGTGCCAGCAGCTCCACTCTTGTTCCCAGGGTTGGAAACACCATATATTTT. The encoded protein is CASSSTLVPRVGNTIYF.

The CDR3 DNA is TGCAGTGCTAGAGTAATCCGGGAGCTGTTTTTT. It specifies CSARVIRELFF. The rearrangement joins TRBV20-1 to TRBJ2-2; no clear D gene. CDR1 and CDR2 from the germline V gene are DFQATT and SNEGSKA (reference sequence). The length of the CDR3 is 11 residues. V lost 1 base and J 9 bases, leaving 6 bases between the germline ends.

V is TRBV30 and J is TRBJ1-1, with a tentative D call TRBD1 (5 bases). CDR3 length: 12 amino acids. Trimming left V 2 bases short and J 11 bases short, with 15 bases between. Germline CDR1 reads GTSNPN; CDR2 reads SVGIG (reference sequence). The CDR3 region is CAWSITGVGAFF. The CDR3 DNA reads TGTGCCTGGAGTATAACAGGAGTAGGGGCTTTCTTT.

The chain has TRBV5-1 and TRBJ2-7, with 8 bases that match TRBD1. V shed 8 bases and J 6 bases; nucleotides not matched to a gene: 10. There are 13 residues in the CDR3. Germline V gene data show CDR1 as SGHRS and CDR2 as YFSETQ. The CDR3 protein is CASCQDRASEQYF. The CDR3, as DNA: TGCGCCAGTTGTCAGGACAGGGCCTCCGAGCAGTACTTC.

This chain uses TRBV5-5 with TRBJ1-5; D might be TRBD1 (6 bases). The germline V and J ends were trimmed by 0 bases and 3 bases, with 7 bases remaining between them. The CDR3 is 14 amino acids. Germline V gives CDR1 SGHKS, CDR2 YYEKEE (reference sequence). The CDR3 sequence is CASSLGTVNQPQHF. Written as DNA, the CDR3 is TGTGCCAGCAGCTTGGGGACAGTCAATCAGCCCCAGCATTTT.

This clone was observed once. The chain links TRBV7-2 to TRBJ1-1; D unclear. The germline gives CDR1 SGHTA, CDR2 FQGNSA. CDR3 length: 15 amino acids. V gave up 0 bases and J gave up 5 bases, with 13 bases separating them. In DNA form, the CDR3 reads TGTGCCAGCAGCTTAGCTACAGTTAGTAATACTGAAGCTTTCTTT. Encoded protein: CASSLATVSNTEAFF.

Here the CDR3 reads CASSLDASGRYNEQFF. In nucleotides, the CDR3 is TGTGCCAGCAGCTTAGACGCTAGCGGGAGGTACAATGAGCAGTTCTTC. The chain recombines TRBV7-3 with TRBJ2-1, with 11 bases that match TRBD2. Germline V lookup: CDR1 SGHTA, CDR2 FQGTGA. Trimming took 2 bases from V and 4 from J; bases not matched to a gene: 4. CDR3 length equals 16 residues.